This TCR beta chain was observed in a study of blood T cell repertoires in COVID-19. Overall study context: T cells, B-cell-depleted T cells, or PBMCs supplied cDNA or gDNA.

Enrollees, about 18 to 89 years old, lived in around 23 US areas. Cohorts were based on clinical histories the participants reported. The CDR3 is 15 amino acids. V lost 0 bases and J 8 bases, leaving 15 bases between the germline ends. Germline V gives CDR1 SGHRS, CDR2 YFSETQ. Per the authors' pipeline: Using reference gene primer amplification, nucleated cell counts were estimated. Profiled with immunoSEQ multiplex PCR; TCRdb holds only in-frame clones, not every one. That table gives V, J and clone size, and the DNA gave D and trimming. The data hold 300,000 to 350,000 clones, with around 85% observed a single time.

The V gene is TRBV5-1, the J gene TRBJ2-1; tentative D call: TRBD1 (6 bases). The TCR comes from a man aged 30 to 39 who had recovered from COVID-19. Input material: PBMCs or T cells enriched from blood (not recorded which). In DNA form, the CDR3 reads TGCGCCAGCAGCTTGGTAGGGGACAAGGGTCATGAGCAGTTCTTC. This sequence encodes CASSLVGDKGHEQFF.